This T cell receptor beta chain was profiled in a study of OX40 agonist ivuxolimab in advanced cancers. About the study: Among those enrolled, mean age was 60 years (range about 23 to 90) and over 70% were male. Study-wide results and caveats: Average numbers of expanded clones were greater in CD8+ T cells than in CD4+. Individuals who were partial responders at 0.1-3.0 mg/kg had clonal expansion that ranked among the lowest.

As concerns this clone: What it binds is unknown.

V was clipped by 1 base and J by 8 bases, with 14 bases between them. From germline, CDR1 is LGHNA and CDR2 YSLEER. This CDR3 has 14 amino acids. Clones were sequenced by immunoSEQ multiplex PCR, and TCRdb holds only the in-frame ones, with some missing. Of tens of thousands of clones listed, roughly 84% are singletons. This specimen was CD4+ or CD8+ T cells sorted from blood, taken in a trial of the OX40 agonist ivuxolimab. The rearrangement joins TRBV4-3 to TRBJ1-1, with D hard to call. This receptor was identified in an adult with an advanced solid tumor such as melanoma, head and neck, liver or kidney cancer. The DNA for the CDR3 is TGCGCCAGCAGCCAAGGGCGTCGGTGGGGAGAAGCTTTCTTT. It specifies CASSQGRRWGEAFF.